The clone carrying this T cell receptor beta chain was seen at least ten times. Its antigen remains unidentified. The data were obtained in a study of T cells in Graves' hyperthyroidism and ophthalmopathy. Study results and limitations: Ophthalmopathy onset followed model prediction by a median around six months.

The hyperthyroidism was newly diagnosed and had lasted under 2 months; the patients were aged 18 to 65. Uncontrolled infection, other autoimmune disease, pregnancy or lactation led to exclusion. The V gene's germline CDR1 is SGHAT and CDR2 FQDESV (reference sequence). This CDR3 has 15 residues. After removal of 0 bases from V and 4 bases from J, the junction contained 5 bases not matched to a gene. Amplification of TCR beta CDR3 regions used RNA as the template. Researchers ran a first-round RT-PCR on the TCR CDR3 using the HTBI primer set. TCRdb reprocessed the multiplex PCR reads via MiXCR and lists one record per CDR3 protein. The data show about 610,000 distinct CDR3 sequences, around 46% seen once.

The V gene is TRBV11-1, the J gene TRBJ1-1; 7 nucleotides align to TRBD1. The receptor was derived from a woman between 18 and 29 years old with Graves' hyperthyroidism. The sequenced sample consisted of peripheral blood or thyroid tissue (not recorded which). CDR3 nucleotides: TGTGCCAGCAGCTTAGCGTTCAGGGGGGCCACTGAAGCTTTCTTT. Protein product: CASSLAFRGATEAFF.